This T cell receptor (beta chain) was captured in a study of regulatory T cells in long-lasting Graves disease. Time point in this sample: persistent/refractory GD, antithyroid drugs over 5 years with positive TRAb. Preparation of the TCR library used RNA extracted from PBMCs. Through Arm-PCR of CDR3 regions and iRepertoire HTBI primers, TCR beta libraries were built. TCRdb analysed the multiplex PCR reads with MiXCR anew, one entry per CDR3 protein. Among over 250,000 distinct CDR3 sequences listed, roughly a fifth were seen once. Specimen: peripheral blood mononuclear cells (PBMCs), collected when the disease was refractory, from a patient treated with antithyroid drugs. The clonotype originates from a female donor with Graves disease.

CDR3 DNA sequence: TGTGCCAGCAATAATCAGGGGGCCTTTGATGAGCAGTTCTTC. Protein product: CASNNQGAFDEQFF. The rearrangement links TRBV6-1 to TRBJ2-1; TRBD1 agrees at 8 bases. The germline V gene encodes CDR1 MNHNS and CDR2 SASEGT. The CDR3 contains 14 residues. Losses at the gene ends were 7 bases for V and 8 bases for J; bases not matched to a gene: 10.